This T cell receptor (beta chain) was identified in a study of T cells in Graves' hyperthyroidism and ophthalmopathy. Whole-study results and caveats: Most thyroid-expanded clonotypes above 0.001 were also found in blood.

The table lists this clonotype with many counts. Its antigen remains unidentified. Amplified regions were TCR beta CDR3 sequences from RNA transcripts. Primed by the HTBI set, a first-round RT-PCR was run on the TCR CDR3. Each CDR3 protein is one row after TCRdb ran MiXCR on the multiplex PCR reads. The data contain around 300,000 distinct CDR3 sequences, roughly 15% of them seen just once; the ten biggest clones take up 30%. Germline V gene lookup returns CDR1 WNHNN and CDR2 SYGVQD (reference sequence). The CDR3 has 14 amino acids. Trimming left V 5 bases short and J 6 bases short, with 14 bases between. Each diagnosis was grounded in clinical symptoms, serum thyroxine and TRAb, thyroid ultrasound, and orbital computed tomography. About 10 ml fresh peripheral blood yielded the PBMCs.

This clonotype was obtained from a woman aged 45-65 years with Graves' hyperthyroidism that later progressed to Graves' ophthalmopathy. Sequenced material: blood. The genes are TRBV10-1 and TRBJ2-1; D is possibly TRBD2 (7 bases). CDR3 coding DNA: TGCGCCAGCAGTCCGGTACGGGGGGCCAATGAGCAGTTCTTC. Protein: CASSPVRGANEQFF.